This TCR beta chain derives from a study of blood T cell repertoires in COVID-19. Looking at the study overall: Nucleic acid was either cDNA or gDNA, and it came from T cells, B-cell-depleted T cells, or PBMCs.

With 6 bases clipped from V and 7 bases from J, the junction kept 4 bases outside the gene matches. The CDR3 loop spans 15 amino acids. The V gene's germline CDR1 is KGHSH and CDR2 LQKENI. This clone was recorded only once. Other DNA sequences in the same sample also yield this CDR3. Authors' data handling: Amplification of reference gene primers was used by the study to estimate nucleated cell counts. Assay used: immunoSEQ multiplex PCR; TCRdb lists only in-frame clones, some missing. The V and J calls and clone size come from that table; D and trimming were worked out from the DNA. Here the sample spans about 150,000 clones, around 89% being singletons.

The receptor comes from a man in his fifties or sixties with active or convalescent COVID-19. The sample consisted of peripheral blood. The chain is built from TRBV18 and TRBJ2-1; 15 bases agree with TRBD2. CDR3 nucleotides: TGTGCCAGCTCGCCGGGACTAGCGGGAGGAAATGAGCAGTTCTTC. It encodes CASSPGLAGGNEQFF.